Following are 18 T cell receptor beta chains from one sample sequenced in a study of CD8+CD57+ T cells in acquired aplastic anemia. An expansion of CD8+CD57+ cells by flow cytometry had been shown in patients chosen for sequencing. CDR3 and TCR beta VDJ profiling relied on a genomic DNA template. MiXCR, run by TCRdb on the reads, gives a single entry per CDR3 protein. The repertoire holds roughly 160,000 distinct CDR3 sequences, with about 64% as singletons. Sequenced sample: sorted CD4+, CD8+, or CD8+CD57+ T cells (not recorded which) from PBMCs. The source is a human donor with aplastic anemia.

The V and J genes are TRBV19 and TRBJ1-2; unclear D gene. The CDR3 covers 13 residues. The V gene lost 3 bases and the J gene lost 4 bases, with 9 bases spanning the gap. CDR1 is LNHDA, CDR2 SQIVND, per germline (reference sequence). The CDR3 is CASSITEAYGYTF. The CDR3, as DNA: TGTGCCAGTAGTATCACAGAAGCCTATGGCTACACCTTC.

CDR3 sequence reads: CASSYSVQGRELFF. The DNA for the CDR3 is TGTGCCAGCAGTTACTCGGTCCAGGGGAGGGAGCTGTTTTTT. The chain combines TRBV6-6 with TRBJ2-2; weak D call: TRBD1 (6 bases). CDR1 is MNHNY, CDR2 SVGAGI, per germline (reference sequence). This CDR3 is built from 14 residues. The V gene lost 0 bases and the J gene lost 9 bases, with 11 bases spanning the gap.

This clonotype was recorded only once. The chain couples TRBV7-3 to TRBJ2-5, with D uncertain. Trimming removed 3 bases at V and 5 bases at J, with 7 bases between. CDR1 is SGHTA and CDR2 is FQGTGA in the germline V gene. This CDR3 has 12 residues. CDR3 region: CASSLAWETQYF. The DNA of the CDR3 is TGTGCCAGCAGCTTGGCTTGGGAGACCCAGTACTTC. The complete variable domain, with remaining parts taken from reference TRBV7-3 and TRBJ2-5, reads GAGVSQTPSNKVTEKGKYVELRCDPISGHTALYWYRQSLGQGPEFLIYFQGTGAADDSGLPNDRFFAVRPEGSVSTLKIQRTERGDSAVYLCASSLAWETQYFGPGTRLLVL.

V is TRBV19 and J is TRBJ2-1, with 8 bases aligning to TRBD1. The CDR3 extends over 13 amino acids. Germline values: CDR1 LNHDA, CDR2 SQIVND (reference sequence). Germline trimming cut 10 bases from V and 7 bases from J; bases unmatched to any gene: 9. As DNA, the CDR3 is TGTGCCACACGACAGGGGTTTATGAATGAGCAGTTCTTC. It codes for CATRQGFMNEQFF.

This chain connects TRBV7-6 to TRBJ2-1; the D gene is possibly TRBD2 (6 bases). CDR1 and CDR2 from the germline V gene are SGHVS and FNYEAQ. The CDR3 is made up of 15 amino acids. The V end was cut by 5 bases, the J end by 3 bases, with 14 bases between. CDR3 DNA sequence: TGTGCCAGCAGCCCGCGTGGGGACTTCTACAATGAGCAGTTCTTC. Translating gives CASSPRGDFYNEQFF.

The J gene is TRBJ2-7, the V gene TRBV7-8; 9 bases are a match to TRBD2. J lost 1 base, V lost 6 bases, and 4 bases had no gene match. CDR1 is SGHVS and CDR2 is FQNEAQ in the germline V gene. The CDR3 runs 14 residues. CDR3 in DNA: TGTGCCAGCAGTCGCCTAGCGGGGTCCTACGAGCAGTACTTC. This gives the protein CASSRLAGSYEQYF.

This CDR3 is CSARGSGANVLTF. CDR3 sequence (DNA): TGCAGTGCCCGGGGCTCTGGGGCCAACGTCCTGACTTTC. The chain combines TRBV20-1 with TRBJ2-6; tentatively, D is TRBD2 (5 bases). V lost 6 bases and J 0 bases, leaving 6 bases between the germline ends. CDR3 length: 13 amino acids. Germline CDR1 DFQATT, CDR2 SNEGSKA (reference sequence).

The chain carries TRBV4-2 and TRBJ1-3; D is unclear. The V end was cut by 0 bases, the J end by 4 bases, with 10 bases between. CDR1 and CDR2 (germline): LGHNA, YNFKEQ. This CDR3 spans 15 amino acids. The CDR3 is CASSQDTGSGNTIYF. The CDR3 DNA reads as TGTGCCAGCAGCCAAGATACGGGATCAGGAAACACCATATATTTT.

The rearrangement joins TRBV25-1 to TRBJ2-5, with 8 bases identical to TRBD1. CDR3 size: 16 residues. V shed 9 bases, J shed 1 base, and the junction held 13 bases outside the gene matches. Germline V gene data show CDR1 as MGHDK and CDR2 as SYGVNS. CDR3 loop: CASSIEGRGPQETQYF. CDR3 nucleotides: TGTGCCAGTAGTATAGAGGGCAGGGGGCCCCAAGAGACCCAGTACTTC.

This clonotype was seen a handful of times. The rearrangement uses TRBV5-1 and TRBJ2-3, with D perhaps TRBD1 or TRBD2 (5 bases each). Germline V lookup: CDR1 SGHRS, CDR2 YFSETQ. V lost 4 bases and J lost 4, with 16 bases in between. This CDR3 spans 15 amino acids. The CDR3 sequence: CASSAPGASADTQYF. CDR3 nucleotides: TGCGCCAGCAGCGCGCCCGGGGCATCGGCAGATACGCAGTATTTT.

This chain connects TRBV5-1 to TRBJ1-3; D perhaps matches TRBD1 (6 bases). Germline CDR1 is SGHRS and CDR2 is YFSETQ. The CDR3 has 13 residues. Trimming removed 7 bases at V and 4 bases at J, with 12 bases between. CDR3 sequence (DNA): TGCGCCAGCCGGCAGGGGTCCGGAAACACCATATATTTT. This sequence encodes CASRQGSGNTIYF. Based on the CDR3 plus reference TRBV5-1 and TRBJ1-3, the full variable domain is KAGVTQTPRYLIKTRGQQVTLSCSPISGHRSVSWYQQTPGQGLQFLFEYFSETQRNKGNFPGRFSGRQFSNSRSEMNVSTLELGDSALYLCASRQGSGNTIYFGEGSWLTVV.

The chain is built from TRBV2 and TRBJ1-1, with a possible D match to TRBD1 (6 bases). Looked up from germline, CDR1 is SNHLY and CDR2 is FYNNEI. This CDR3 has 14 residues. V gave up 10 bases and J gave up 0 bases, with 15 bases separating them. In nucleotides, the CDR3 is TGTGCCAACAGACAGGTGCAGATGAACACTGAAGCTTTCTTT. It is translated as CANRQVQMNTEAFF.

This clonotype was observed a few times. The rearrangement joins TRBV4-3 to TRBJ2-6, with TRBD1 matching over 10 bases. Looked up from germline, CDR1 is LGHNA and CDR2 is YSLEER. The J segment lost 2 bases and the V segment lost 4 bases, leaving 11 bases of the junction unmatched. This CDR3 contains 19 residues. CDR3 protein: CASSPYRDRGYTGANVLTF. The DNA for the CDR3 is TGCGCCAGCAGCCCCTACCGGGACAGGGGATACACTGGGGCCAACGTCCTGACTTTC.

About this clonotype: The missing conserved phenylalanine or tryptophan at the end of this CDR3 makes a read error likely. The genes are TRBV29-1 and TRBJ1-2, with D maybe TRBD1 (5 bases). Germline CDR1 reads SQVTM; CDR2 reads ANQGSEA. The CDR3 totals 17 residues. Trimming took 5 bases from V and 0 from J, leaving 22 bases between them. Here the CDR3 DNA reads TGCAGCGTTCTTTACCGGGGCCCGGTGAACACTAACTATGGCTACACCCTC. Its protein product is CSVLYRGPVNTNYGYTL.

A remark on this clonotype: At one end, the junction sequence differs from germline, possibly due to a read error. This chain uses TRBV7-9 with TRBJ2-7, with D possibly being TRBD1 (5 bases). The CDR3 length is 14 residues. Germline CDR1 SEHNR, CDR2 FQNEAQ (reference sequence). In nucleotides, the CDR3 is TGTGCCGGCAGCTTAGCAGGGAAAGCCTACGAGCAGTACTTC. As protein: CAGSLAGKAYEQYF.

CDR3 in DNA: TGTGCCAGTGCCCTGGGGGCCCGCGACTATGGCTACACCTTC. It translates to CASALGARDYGYTF. The chain is built from TRBV2 and TRBJ1-2, with D possibly TRBD1 on 6 matching bases. Trimming pared 9 bases from V and 3 bases from J, leaving 17 bases between. Germline lookup yields CDR1 SNHLY and CDR2 FYNNEI. CDR3 size: 14 residues.

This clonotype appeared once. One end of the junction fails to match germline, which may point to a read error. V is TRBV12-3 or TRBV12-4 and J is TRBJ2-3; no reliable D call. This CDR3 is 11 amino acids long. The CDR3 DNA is TGTGCCAGCGCCCTTACAGATACTCAGTATTTT. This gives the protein CASALTDTQYF.

Here the CDR3 DNA reads TGTGCCAGCAGTTTCTACGAGCAGTACTTC. Residues: CASSFYEQYF. The chain links TRBV2 to TRBJ2-7; D not certain. Trimming cost V 5 bases and J 3 bases, with 2 bases left between them. The V gene's germline CDR1 is SNHLY and CDR2 FYNNEI. There are 10 residues in the CDR3.